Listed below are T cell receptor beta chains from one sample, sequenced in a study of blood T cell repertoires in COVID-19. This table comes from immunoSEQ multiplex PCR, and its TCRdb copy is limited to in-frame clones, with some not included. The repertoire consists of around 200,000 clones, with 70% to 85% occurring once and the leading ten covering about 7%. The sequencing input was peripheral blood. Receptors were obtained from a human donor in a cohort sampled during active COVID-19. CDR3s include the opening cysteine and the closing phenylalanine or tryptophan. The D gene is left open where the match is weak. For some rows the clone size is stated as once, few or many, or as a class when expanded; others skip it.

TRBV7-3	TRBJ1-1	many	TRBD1	TGTGCCAGCAGCTTAAACAGGGGGGCTGAAGCTTTCTTT	CASSLNRGAEAFF
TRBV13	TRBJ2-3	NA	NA	TGTGCCAGCAGCTACCCATCGGAGGAAGATACGCAGTATTTT	CASSYPSEEDTQYF
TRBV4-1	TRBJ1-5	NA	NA	TGCGCCAGCAGCCAAGACGGGGGGTTTGGCAATCAGCCCCAGCATTTT	CASSQDGGFGNQPQHF
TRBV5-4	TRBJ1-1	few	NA	TGTGCCAGCAGCCAAAACTCCGAAGCTTTCTTT	CASSQNSEAFF
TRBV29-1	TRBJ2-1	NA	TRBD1	TGCAGCGTTGAACCGGGACAGGGTCTCAATGAGCAGTTCTTC	CSVEPGQGLNEQFF
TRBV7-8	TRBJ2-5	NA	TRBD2	TGTGCCAGCAGCCCCTGGACTAGCGGGGGGACAGAGACCCAGTACTTC	CASSPWTSGGTETQYF
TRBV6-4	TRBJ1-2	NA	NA	TGTGCCAGCAGCCCTCGACAGTCGGGGGGTGGCTACACCTTC	CASSPRQSGGGYTF
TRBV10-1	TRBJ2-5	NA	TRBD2	TGCGCCAGCAGTGAGACGGGGCGGGGGGGCCCAGAGACCCAGTACTTC	CASSETGRGGPETQYF
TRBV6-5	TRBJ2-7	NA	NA	TGTGCCAGCAGTTACGATGGCGGAAACTACGAGCAGTACTTC	CASSYDGGNYEQYF
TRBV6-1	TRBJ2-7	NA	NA	TGTGCCAGCAGTGAAGGCGGAGCGAGGCAGTACTTC	CASSEGGARQYF
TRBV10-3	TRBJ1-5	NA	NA	TGTGCCATCAGTGGGGGGCCGGGACCTAGCAATCAGCCCCAGCATTTT	CAISGGPGPSNQPQHF